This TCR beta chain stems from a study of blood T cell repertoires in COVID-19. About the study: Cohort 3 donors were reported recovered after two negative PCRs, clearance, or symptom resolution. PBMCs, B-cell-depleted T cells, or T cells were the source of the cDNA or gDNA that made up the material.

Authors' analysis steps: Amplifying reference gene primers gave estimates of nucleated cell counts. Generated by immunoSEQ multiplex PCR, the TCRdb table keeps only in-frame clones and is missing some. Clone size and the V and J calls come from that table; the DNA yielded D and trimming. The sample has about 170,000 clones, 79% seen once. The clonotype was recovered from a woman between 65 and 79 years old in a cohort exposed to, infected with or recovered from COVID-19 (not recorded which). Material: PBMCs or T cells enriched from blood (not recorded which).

CDR3 DNA sequence: TGTGCCAGCAGCTTCGACAGGGGGCTCGGTGAGCAGTTCTTC. Translated: CASSFDRGLGEQFF. The chain joins TRBV5-4 to TRBJ2-1, with 10 positions matching TRBD1. The germline CDR1 and CDR2 sequences are SGHNT and YYREEE (reference sequence). Germline trimming cut 2 bases from V and 9 bases from J; bases unmatched to any gene: 5. This CDR3 is 14 amino acids long.